The next 8 T cell receptor beta chains were all read from a single sample in a study of cytomegalovirus exposure and HLA in healthy donors. Researchers ran the PCR with 60 Vbeta and 13 Jbeta primers. Clones were read by immunoSEQ multiplex PCR, and TCRdb kept only the in-frame ones, dropping some. The sample has 150,000 to 200,000 clones, around 81% seen once. The material sequenced was PBMCs. Receptors were obtained from a woman between 18 and 29 years old in good health and CMV-seropositive.

This chain joins TRBV7-9 and TRBJ2-2; 8 bases are a match to TRBD2. The junction had 5 bases not matched to a gene; V was cut back by 4 bases and J by 1 base. This CDR3 is 16 amino acids long. Germline V CDR1 and CDR2: SEHNR, FQNEAQ (reference sequence). The DNA for the CDR3 is TGTGCCAGCAGCTCAACGGGGGGGAAGAACACCGGGGAGCTGTTTTTT. It specifies CASSSTGGKNTGELFF.

This clone was recorded a few times. The chain carries TRBV10-3 and TRBJ2-5; maybe TRBD2 (6 bases). Trimming took off 2 bases at V and 9 bases at J, with 7 bases between the two ends. The germline V gene encodes CDR1 ENHRY and CDR2 SYGVKD. This CDR3 region has 11 residues. The CDR3 loop reads CAISEGEAQYF. The CDR3 bases are TGTGCCATCAGTGAGGGGGAGGCCCAGTACTTC.

This sequence joins TRBV5-1 and TRBJ2-7; possibly TRBD1 for D (6 bases). Germline CDR1 SGHRS, CDR2 YFSETQ. Deletions cut 4 bases from V and 2 bases from J, with 13 bases between. The CDR3 has 14 residues. The CDR3 loop reads CASSTTGTTYEQYF. The DNA of the CDR3 is TGCGCCAGCAGCACGACAGGTACCACCTACGAGCAGTACTTC.

As regards this clone: At one end the junction does not follow the germline gene, possibly because of a read error. CDR3: CASSPPEDRYGYTPYTPF. The CDR3 nucleotides read TGTGCCAGCAGTCCTCCGGAGGACAGGTATGGCTACACCCCGTATACCCCCTTC. The chain recombines TRBV28 with TRBJ1-2; 7 bases agree with TRBD1. CDR1 is MDHEN, CDR2 SYDVKM, per germline. This CDR3 region has 18 residues.

The J gene is TRBJ2-1, the V gene TRBV2; 9 bases are shared with TRBD1. V gave up 7 bases and J gave up 7 bases; unmatched junction bases: 8. Germline V gives CDR1 SNHLY, CDR2 FYNNEI. The CDR3 has 14 residues. DNA for the CDR3: TGTGCCAGCAACTCGGGACAGGGAAGGAATGAGCAGTTCTTC. Its protein product is CASNSGQGRNEQFF.

With regard to this clone: One junction end does not reproduce the germline sequence, and a read error may be involved. V and J are TRBV7-7 and TRBJ1-2; 8 bases are shared with TRBD1. Germline V CDR1 and CDR2: SSHAT, FNYEAQ (reference sequence). The CDR3 contains 17 residues. The CDR3 sequence: CASSFLVSGGHQDGYTF. The CDR3 region has the DNA TGTGCTAGCAGCTTTCTAGTTTCAGGGGGCCATCAGGATGGCTACACCTTC. The full variable domain, its missing parts supplied by reference TRBV7-7 and TRBJ1-2, is GAGVSQSPRYKVTKRGQDVTLRCDPISSHATLYWYQQALGQGPEFLTYFNYEAQPDKSGLPSDRFSAERPEGSISTLTIQRTEQRDSAMYRCASSFLVSGGHQDGYTFGSGTRLTVV.

CDR3 sequence (DNA): TGTGCCAGCAGTTTCGATAAGACCCCCGAGAGGAGCCATTTCACAGATACGCAGTATTTT. It specifies CASSFDKTPERSHFTDTQYF. The chain carries TRBV28 and TRBJ2-3; D ambiguous. Trimming stripped 3 bases from V and 2 bases from J, with 27 bases between. The germline V gene encodes CDR1 MDHEN and CDR2 SYDVKM. The CDR3 loop spans 20 amino acids.

The rearrangement uses TRBV2 and TRBJ2-7; 7 positions match TRBD2. Trimming at V came to 0 bases and at J to 3 bases, leaving 8 bases not matched to a gene. The CDR3 length is 16 residues. The V gene's germline CDR1 is SNHLY and CDR2 FYNNEI. CDR3 bases: TGTGCCAGCAGTGAAGCGCTGGGAGGGGTTCTCTACGAGCAGTACTTC. Its protein is CASSEALGGVLYEQYF.